Below are 6 T cell receptor beta chains sequenced from a single sample in a study of cytomegalovirus exposure and HLA in healthy donors. The PCR made use of 60 Vbeta and 13 Jbeta primers. Data came from immunoSEQ multiplex PCR; TCRdb stores just in-frame clones and leaves some out. This sample has 200,000 to 300,000 clones, with approximately 84% found just once. The sequenced sample was PBMCs. The receptors were sampled from a middle-aged woman in good health and CMV-seropositive.

This chain connects TRBV30 to TRBJ1-4, with a weak D call TRBD1 (5 bases). V was clipped by 2 bases and J by 1 base, with 5 bases between them. The germline V gene encodes CDR1 GTSNPN and CDR2 SVGIG (reference sequence). The CDR3 spans 13 residues. Here the CDR3 reads CAWSQGTNEKLFF. The CDR3 coding sequence is TGTGCCTGGAGTCAGGGAACTAATGAAAAACTGTTTTTT.

J is TRBJ2-7 and V is TRBV11-3, with TRBD2 matching 7 bases. CDR1 is SGHNT and CDR2 is YENEEA in the germline V gene. The CDR3 spans 17 residues. Unmatched junction bases numbered 13, after V lost 5 bases and J lost 0 bases. The CDR3 sequence is CASSPWGGDPDSYEQYF. CDR3 nucleotides: TGTGCCAGCAGCCCTTGGGGGGGAGACCCGGACTCCTACGAGCAGTACTTC.

The V gene is TRBV7-2, the J gene TRBJ2-7, with 14 nucleotides matching TRBD2. CDR3 length: 14 residues. From germline, CDR1 is SGHTA and CDR2 FQGNSA. With 5 bases clipped from V and 6 bases from J, the junction kept 3 bases outside the gene matches. The CDR3 DNA follows: TGTGCCAGCAGCCAAGGGACTAGCGGGAGCGAGCAGTACTTC. Translating it yields CASSQGTSGSEQYF.

In DNA, the CDR3 is TGTGCCAGTTGGGGGGAAGGAGGAGATACGCAGTATTTT. This translates into CASWGEGGDTQYF. The chain carries TRBV5-4 and TRBJ2-3; D is possibly TRBD2 (6 bases). V lost 8 bases and J 5 bases, leaving 15 bases between the germline ends. Germline loops: CDR1 SGHNT, CDR2 YYREEE (reference sequence). There are 13 residues in the CDR3.

Here the CDR3 DNA reads TGTGCCAGCAGTGAGTCTTGGACAGCTACTACCTACGAGCAGTACTTC. This sequence encodes CASSESWTATTYEQYF. The V and J genes are TRBV25-1 and TRBJ2-7, with D tentatively TRBD1 (6 bases). The length of the CDR3 is 16 residues. Germline CDR1 and CDR2: MGHDK and SYGVNS. The germline V and J ends were trimmed by 3 bases and 2 bases, with 17 bases remaining between them.

This chain connects TRBV9 to TRBJ2-1; 8 bases map to TRBD2. V trimming: 3 bases; J trimming: 4 bases; junction bases outside the gene matches: 12. The CDR3 consists of 17 residues. Per the germline V gene, CDR1 is SGDLS and CDR2 is YYNGEE. Written as DNA, the CDR3 is TGTGCCAGCAGCGGAAGAGTCACTAGCGGAGGTTACAATGAGCAGTTCTTC. Translated, it gives CASSGRVTSGGYNEQFF.